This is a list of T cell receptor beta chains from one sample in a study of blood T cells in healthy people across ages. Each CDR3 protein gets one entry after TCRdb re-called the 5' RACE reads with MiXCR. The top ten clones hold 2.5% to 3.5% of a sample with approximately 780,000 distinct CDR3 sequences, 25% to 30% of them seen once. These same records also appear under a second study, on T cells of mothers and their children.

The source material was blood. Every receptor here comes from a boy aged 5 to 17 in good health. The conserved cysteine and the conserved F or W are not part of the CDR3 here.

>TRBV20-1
SAREQGSGTGELF
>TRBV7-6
ACSPGAENTEAF
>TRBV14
ASSQGWGGSTDTQY
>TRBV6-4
ASSDTPSGGAYNEQF
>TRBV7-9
ASSIAGGADNEKLF
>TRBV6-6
ASSPGPAYEQY
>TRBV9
ASSSGQRTIY
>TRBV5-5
ASSLRLPGELF
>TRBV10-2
ATRTGASYEQY
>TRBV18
ASSLGRREDGYT
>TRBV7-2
ASSSQGKVADQY
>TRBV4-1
ASSQGQGAVYEQY
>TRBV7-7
ASSIQGGEDTQY
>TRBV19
ASSIREGTYEQY
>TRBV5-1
ASSLENGGEGETQY
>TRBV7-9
ASSLEENQPQH
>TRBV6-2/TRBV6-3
ASSCSGGGVRETQY
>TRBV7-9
ASSLAGGTYNEQF
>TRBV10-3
AISGGGGGIEQF
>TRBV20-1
SARRTGTGAAYEQY
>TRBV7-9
ATTGTAAGSQY
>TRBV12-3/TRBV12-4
ASRTPPRDGELF
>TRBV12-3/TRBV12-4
ASSTIISGNTIY
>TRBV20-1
SLPAAGGQETQY
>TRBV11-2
ASRTHLQETQY
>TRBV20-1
SARVSSAGAPLNEQF
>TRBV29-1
SVVRQTYQETQY
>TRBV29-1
SVGRTSGSFNEQF
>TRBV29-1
SVEDRGTDEQY
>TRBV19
ASSIGQVNSPLH
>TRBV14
ASSQDRISEQF
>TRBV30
AWSVNLGGGELF
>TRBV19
ASKAEVAEETQY
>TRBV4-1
ASSQDYRANEKLF
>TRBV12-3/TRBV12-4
ASSLVGGARDEQF
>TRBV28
ASSPDRGGNTEAF
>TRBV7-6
ASSLSQRGINEQY
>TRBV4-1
ASRQNGEQF
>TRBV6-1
ASSEDRPSNQPQH
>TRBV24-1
ATSDSSDSQPQH
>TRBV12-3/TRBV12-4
ASSLEGSCSLY
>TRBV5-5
ASSLDGSGPNTQY
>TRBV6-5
ASSRDSRLGEQY
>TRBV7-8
ASSLDVTEQY
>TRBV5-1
ASSLDGSLAGELF
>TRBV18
ASSPPNKEETQY
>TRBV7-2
ASSLEDLNEQF
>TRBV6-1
ASSEEAWALQETQY
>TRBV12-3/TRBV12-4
ASSGQPEDYGYT
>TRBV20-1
SAGDGERGNIQY
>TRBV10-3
AISGSLQGPEAF
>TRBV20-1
SARNRVHEQY
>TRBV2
ASRATGGETQY
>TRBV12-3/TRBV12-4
ASSLGGRGFRPGGPDTQY
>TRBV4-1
ASSRTSGGAGFGNEQF